The 25 T cell receptor beta chains given below trace back to one sample, sequenced in a study of T cell changes during pregnancy in multiple sclerosis. Generated by immunoSEQ multiplex PCR, the TCRdb table keeps only in-frame clones and is missing some. The data hold about 34,000 clones, with approximately 90% observed a single time. Specimen: CD8+ T cells from peripheral blood mononuclear cells, collected in the second trimester of pregnancy. These receptors were collected from a female donor with multiple sclerosis, enrolled in a pregnancy study.

The V call is TRBV5-1, the J call TRBJ2-3; the D gene is possibly TRBD2 (5 bases). In germline, CDR1 is SGHRS, CDR2 YFSETQ. This CDR3 region has 15 residues. V was pared by 2 bases and J by 4 bases, with 14 bases between. The CDR3 protein is CASSLVGDHADTQYF. CDR3 bases: TGCGCCAGCAGCTTAGTGGGAGATCACGCAGATACGCAGTATTTT.

The CDR3 sequence is CASTGGYEQYF. CDR3 in DNA: TGTGCCAGTACAGGGGGCTACGAGCAGTACTTC. The chain has TRBV19 and TRBJ2-7; 7 positions match TRBD1. In germline, CDR1 is LNHDA, CDR2 SQIVND (reference sequence). The J segment lost 3 bases and the V segment lost 7 bases, leaving 0 bases of the junction unmatched. The length of the CDR3 is 11 residues.

The chain uses TRBV27 and TRBJ2-7, with TRBD1 identical over 8 bases. V shed 5 bases, J shed 3 bases, and the junction held 9 bases outside the gene matches. Per the germline V gene, CDR1 is MNHEY and CDR2 is SMNVEV (reference sequence). This CDR3 comprises 15 residues. Written as DNA, the CDR3 is TGTGCCAGCAGTAATCCGGGACAGGTTCTCTACGAGCAGTACTTC. Amino acid sequence: CASSNPGQVLYEQYF.

The genes are TRBV11-2 and TRBJ2-1; possibly TRBD2 for D (5 bases). V lost 2 bases to trimming and J lost 4 bases, with 12 bases between them. Germline CDR1 reads SGHAT; CDR2 reads FQNNGV. CDR3 length: 15 amino acids. In nucleotides, the CDR3 is TGTGCCAGCAGCTTATTGGCGGGCTTTTACAATGAGCAGTTCTTC. It encodes CASSLLAGFYNEQFF.

This clone was observed a single time. Other DNA sequences in the sample encode the same CDR3. The gene calls are TRBV28 and TRBJ1-2; D not certain. From germline, CDR1 is MDHEN and CDR2 SYDVKM. The CDR3 runs to 13 residues. The germline V and J ends were trimmed by 3 bases and 5 bases, with 10 bases remaining between them. CDR3 in DNA: TGTGCCAGCAGTTTGGGCAAAAAATATGGCTACACCTTC. Protein sequence: CASSLGKKYGYTF.

This chain connects TRBV5-1 to TRBJ2-7; tentative D call: TRBD1 (5 bases). V was trimmed by 4 bases and J by 2 bases, leaving 16 bases between them. Germline values: CDR1 SGHRS, CDR2 YFSETQ. The CDR3 runs 15 residues. CDR3 in DNA: TGCGCCAGCAGCCTCGGACAAGGCCTTACCTACGAGCAGTACTTC. It encodes CASSLGQGLTYEQYF.

The genes are TRBV28 and TRBJ2-7; 8 bases are a match to TRBD2. CDR3 length equals 14 residues. Germline CDR1 MDHEN, CDR2 SYDVKM. V gave up 5 bases and J gave up 4 bases; unmatched junction bases: 7. CDR3 DNA sequence: TGTGCCAGCAGTCCCCGGGGGGGCTGGTACGAGCAGTACTTC. As protein: CASSPRGGWYEQYF.

This chain links TRBV6-6 with TRBJ1-2; D is unclear. Trimming shortened V by 4 bases and J by 2 bases, and 8 bases separated the two germline ends. Germline V gives CDR1 MNHNY, CDR2 SVGAGI (reference sequence). CDR3 length: 13 residues. In nucleotides, the CDR3 is TGTGCCAGCAGTTTACCGGGAAACTATGGCTACACCTTC. This gives the protein CASSLPGNYGYTF.

This clone appeared once. The chain employs TRBV30 and TRBJ2-1; TRBD2 agrees at 11 bases. The CDR3 has 14 residues. After removal of 7 bases from V and 6 bases from J, the junction contained 8 bases not matched to a gene. Germline lookup yields CDR1 GTSNPN and CDR2 SVGIG (reference sequence). The CDR3 spells CASIPSGRSNEQFF. CDR3 in DNA: TGTGCCTCCATCCCTAGCGGGAGGAGCAATGAGCAGTTCTTC.

The chain has TRBV2 and TRBJ2-7; D not certain. V lost 6 bases and J lost 0, with 9 bases in between. The CDR3 contains 13 residues. Germline V lookup: CDR1 SNHLY, CDR2 FYNNEI. This CDR3 reads CASRATYSYEQYF. For the CDR3, the DNA is TGTGCCAGCAGAGCGACCTACTCCTACGAGCAGTACTTC.

The chain couples TRBV28 to TRBJ2-5, with 9 bases aligning to TRBD2. Germline loops: CDR1 MDHEN, CDR2 SYDVKM. V gave up 3 bases and J gave up 4 bases; unmatched junction bases: 6. The CDR3 is made up of 15 amino acids. The DNA for the CDR3 is TGTGCCAGCAGTTTTTCTGCGGGAGGGCCAGAGACCCAGTACTTC. Residues: CASSFSAGGPETQYF.

This clone showed up just once. This sequence joins TRBV7-7 and TRBJ2-5; 12 bases fit TRBD2. V lost 5 bases, J lost 5 bases, and 9 bases stayed unmatched. The CDR3 is made up of 16 amino acids. Germline V gene sequence: CDR1 SSHAT, CDR2 FNYEAQ (reference sequence). CDR3 loop: CASSKLAGGGPETQYF. CDR3 sequence (DNA): TGTGCCAGCAGCAAACTAGCGGGAGGAGGTCCGGAGACCCAGTACTTC.

The chain has TRBV27 and TRBJ1-5; D ambiguous. V was pared by 3 bases and J by 4 bases, with 13 bases between. CDR1 MNHEY and CDR2 SMNVEV come from the germline V gene (reference sequence). This CDR3 contains 15 residues. In DNA, the CDR3 is TGTGCCAGCAGTTTGACACCACTTGGGAATCAGCCCCAGCATTTT. Its translation: CASSLTPLGNQPQHF.

This clone showed up just once. The CDR3 loop is CASSPLGGWGVETQYF. CDR3 DNA: TGTGCCAGCTCACCCCTAGGGGGATGGGGAGTGGAGACCCAGTACTTC. The J gene is TRBJ2-5, the V gene TRBV18; perhaps TRBD1 as D (6 bases). V was pared by 3 bases and J by 5 bases, with 19 bases between. This CDR3 contains 16 residues. Per the germline V gene, CDR1 is KGHSH and CDR2 is LQKENI. The full variable domain, completed using reference TRBV18 and TRBJ2-5, is NAGVMQNPRHLVRRRGQEARLRCSPMKGHSHVYWYRQLPEEGLKFMVYLQKENIIDESGMPKERFSAEFPKEGPSILRIQQVVRGDSAAYFCASSPLGGWGVETQYFGPGTRLLVL.

The genes are TRBV5-6 and TRBJ2-3, with D possibly matching TRBD2 (5 bases). Trimming pared 1 base from V and 5 bases from J, leaving 17 bases between. CDR1 and CDR2 from the germline V gene are SGHDT and YYEEEE. The CDR3 spans 16 residues. The CDR3 bases are TGTGCCAGCAGCTTGCTTCTAGCCCTTATGGTAGATACGCAGTATTTT. As protein: CASSLLLALMVDTQYF.

CDR3 sequence reads: CASSRPVAGKDEQFF. CDR3 DNA: TGTGCCAGCAGCCGCCCGGTAGCGGGAAAGGATGAGCAGTTCTTC. The rearrangement joins TRBV13 to TRBJ2-1; TRBD2 matches 8 bases. The V and J ends lost 5 bases and 8 bases, in that order; junction bases with no gene match: 11. Germline V gene data show CDR1 as PRHDT and CDR2 as FYEKMQ (reference sequence). The CDR3 has 15 amino acids.

The chain recombines TRBV30 with TRBJ2-5; no firm D call. The germline gives CDR1 GTSNPN, CDR2 SVGIG (reference sequence). V was trimmed by 2 bases and J by 0 bases, leaving 10 bases between them. The CDR3 extends over 14 amino acids. CDR3 protein: CAWSRVVDQETQYF. The CDR3 DNA sequence: TGTGCCTGGAGTCGGGTCGTTGACCAAGAGACCCAGTACTTC.

The V gene is TRBV12-5, the J gene TRBJ1-1; D is ambiguous. The germline V gene has CDR1 LGHNT and CDR2 FRNRAP. V gave up 1 base and J gave up 1 base, with 4 bases separating them. This CDR3 region has 13 residues. The CDR3 reads CASGLAKNTEAFF. The CDR3 nucleotides read TGTGCTAGTGGTTTGGCAAAGAACACTGAAGCTTTCTTT.

This clone came up once. The chain carries TRBV11-1 and TRBJ2-7; D is undetermined. This CDR3 is built from 15 residues. The V end lost 5 bases, the J end lost 0 bases, and 14 bases lay between the germline ends. Germline values: CDR1 SGHAT, CDR2 FQDESV (reference sequence). CDR3 DNA sequence: TGTGCCAGCAGCCCCAGACTCGAGAGCTCCTACGAGCAGTACTTC. It encodes CASSPRLESSYEQYF.

The V call is TRBV7-6, the J call TRBJ2-7, with D unclear. CDR3 length: 12 amino acids. Germline CDR1 and CDR2: SGHVS and FNYEAQ. The V end was cut by 5 bases, the J end by 6 bases, with 11 bases between. CDR3 DNA: TGTGCCAGCAGCCCAGGTAACGGCGAGCAGTACTTC. This codes for CASSPGNGEQYF.

The DNA for the CDR3 is TGTGCCAGCAGCTTAGGGGACGGGACAGCTGGAAACACCATATATTTT. It encodes CASSLGDGTAGNTIYF. The V call is TRBV7-9, the J call TRBJ1-3; 7 nucleotides line up with TRBD1. Germline lookup yields CDR1 SEHNR and CDR2 FQNEAQ (reference sequence). The CDR3 totals 16 residues. Trimming cost V 1 base and J 2 bases; bases outside gene matches: 5.

The V gene is TRBV27, the J gene TRBJ1-5, with D perhaps matching TRBD1 (5 bases). Germline assignment: CDR1 MNHEY and CDR2 SMNVEV (reference sequence). The CDR3 has 14 amino acids. Between the trimmed V and J ends, which lost 2 bases and 7 bases, there was a span of 12 bases. The CDR3 spells CASSLGRVSQPQHF. CDR3 nucleotide sequence: TGTGCCAGCAGTTTAGGCAGGGTGAGCCAGCCCCAGCATTTT.

The chain uses TRBV7-9 and TRBJ1-1; 8 nucleotides match TRBD1. Trimming took 5 bases from V and 3 from J; bases not matched to a gene: 5. Germline CDR1 and CDR2: SEHNR and FQNEAQ (reference sequence). This CDR3 contains 14 residues. CDR3 coding DNA: TGTGCCAGCAGCCCCAGGGGGCAACACACTGAAGCTTTCTTT. Its protein product is CASSPRGQHTEAFF.

This sequence joins TRBV4-1 and TRBJ2-7; weak D call: TRBD1 (6 bases). Germline loops: CDR1 MGHRA, CDR2 YSYEKL. The V end lost 0 bases, the J end lost 0 bases, and 12 bases lay between the germline ends. The CDR3 is made up of 16 amino acids. The CDR3 DNA sequence: TGCGCCAGCAGCCAAGATTGGGGGCTGAGCTCCTACGAGCAGTACTTC. As protein: CASSQDWGLSSYEQYF.

This chain uses TRBV5-4 with TRBJ2-7; 9 positions match TRBD2. V gave up 2 bases and J gave up 0 bases; unmatched junction bases: 9. Germline V CDR1 and CDR2: SGHNT, YYREEE (reference sequence). This CDR3 comprises 17 residues. The CDR3 DNA sequence: TGTGCCAGCAGCTTCCGGATAGCGGGAGCTTTCTCCTACGAGCAGTACTTC. Amino acid sequence: CASSFRIAGAFSYEQYF. Full variable domain (missing parts from reference TRBV5-4 and TRBJ2-7): ETGVTQSPTHLIKTRGQQVTLRCSSQSGHNTVSWYQQALGQGPQFIFQYYREEENGRGNFPPRFSGLQFPNYSSELNVNALELDDSALYLCASSFRIAGAFSYEQYFGPGTRLTVT.